This entry is about one T cell receptor beta chain. It has no known antigen specificity. The input lacks base qualities; no much larger clone sits a single base away. The healthy control group was made up of 30 to 45 blood donors, and the Finnish Red Cross blood service supplied their buffy coats. All TCR-sequenced material derived from peripheral blood: patient blood samples and healthy donor buffy coats. Peripheral blood mononuclear cells were isolated by Ficoll-Hypaque gradient centrifugation. Magnetic purification was used to isolate CD4+ cells from the buffy coats of the healthy controls. The Gentra Puregene Cell and Tissue kit was used for genomic DNA extraction, and quantification was performed on a Qubit 2.0 fluorometer. TCRbeta rearrangements were sequenced from genomic DNA using the immunoSEQ assay at survey resolution. Regarding the original processing steps: A lowest detectable productive clonotype frequency of 2.59 x 10-5 was observed in the TCR sequencing data. Analyses included only productive TCRbeta rearrangements, meaning complete and in-frame sequences. Simpson clonality, calculated in the immunoSEQ Analyzer version 3.0, was used as the measure of sample clonality. Clones were grouped by frequency into very rare, small, medium, large (1-20%) or hyperexpanded (>20%) categories. Generation probabilities were estimated with OLGA 1.2.3, V-gene circos plots were made with VDJtools, specificities were looked up in VDJdb, and CDR3 motifs were identified with GLIPH. The source is immuneACCESS, and TCRdb retained only in-frame sequences with V and J called. Part of the clones is not carried over; for the studies checked, unresolved V genes explain less than half of this, and the remainder is unexplained. The V and J calls and the clone size are those of that table, but D and trimming were determined from the DNA. Recorded for this sample are 30,000 to 40,000 clones; around 88% of them occurred a single time. Clones ranked in the top ten supply 0.97% of the sample.

These data originate in a study of STAT5B mutations in CD4+ large granular lymphocyte leukemia (dated by TCRdb to the early 2020s). With respect to the entire study: Among healthy controls, the CDR3 'QG' motif was associated with a particular HLA allele. TCRbeta repertoires of CD4+ T-cell large granular lymphocyte leukemia patients were compared with those of healthy blood donors. Flow cytometry on FACSCanto II or FACSVerse confirmed that purified fractions exceeded 95% purity among lymphocytes.

CDR1 and CDR2, per the germline V gene (reference sequence), are LNHDA and SQIVND. The CDR3 covers 16 residues, taking in both the cysteine and the phenylalanine. The retained sequence is limited to the CDR3, 48 bases, with the frame set at the first base. The junction shows trimming of 2 bases on V and 5 bases on J, and the gene matches do not reach 10 bases of it. Overall study outcomes, separate from this receptor: Main leukemic clonotypes were private to each patient, although about 25% appeared at low frequency in other patients' non-leukemic repertoires. Data were not HLA-matched; higher clonality in CD4+ versus CD8+ T-LGLL could reflect the relatively small sample size. TRBV06-family usage was enriched among the top patient clones (8/27) compared with healthy controls (2/35). Greater clonality appeared to be present in CD4-sorted patient repertoires than in healthy CD4+ repertoires, and the difference was retained after the putative leukemic clones were removed.

The TCR originated in a human donor in good health. Sequenced: CD4+ T cells from blood buffy coats. The V gene is TRBV19 and the J gene is TRBJ2-5, and 8 bases in between align with TRBD2. CDR3 sequence: CASSITRGGAVETQYF. The nucleotide sequence reads as follows: TGTGCCAGTAGTATAACCCGGGGGGGAGCCGTCGAGACCCAGTACTTC.